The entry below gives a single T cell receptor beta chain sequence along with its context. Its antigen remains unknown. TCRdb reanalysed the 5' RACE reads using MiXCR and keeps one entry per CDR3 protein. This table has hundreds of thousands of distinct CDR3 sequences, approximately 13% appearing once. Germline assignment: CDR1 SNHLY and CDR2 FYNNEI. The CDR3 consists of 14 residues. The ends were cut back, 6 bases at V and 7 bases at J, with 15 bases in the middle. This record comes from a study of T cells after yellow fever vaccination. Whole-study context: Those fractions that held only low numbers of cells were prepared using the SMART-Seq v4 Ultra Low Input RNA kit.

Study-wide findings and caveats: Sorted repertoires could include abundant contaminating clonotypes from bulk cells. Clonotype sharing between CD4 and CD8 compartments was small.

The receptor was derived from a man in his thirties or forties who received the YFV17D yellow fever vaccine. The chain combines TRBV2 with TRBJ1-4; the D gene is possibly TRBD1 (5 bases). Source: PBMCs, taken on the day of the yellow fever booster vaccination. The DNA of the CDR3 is TGTGCCAGCAGCAACGGGACGGGAGGTGAAAAACTGTTTTTT. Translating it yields CASSNGTGGEKLFF.